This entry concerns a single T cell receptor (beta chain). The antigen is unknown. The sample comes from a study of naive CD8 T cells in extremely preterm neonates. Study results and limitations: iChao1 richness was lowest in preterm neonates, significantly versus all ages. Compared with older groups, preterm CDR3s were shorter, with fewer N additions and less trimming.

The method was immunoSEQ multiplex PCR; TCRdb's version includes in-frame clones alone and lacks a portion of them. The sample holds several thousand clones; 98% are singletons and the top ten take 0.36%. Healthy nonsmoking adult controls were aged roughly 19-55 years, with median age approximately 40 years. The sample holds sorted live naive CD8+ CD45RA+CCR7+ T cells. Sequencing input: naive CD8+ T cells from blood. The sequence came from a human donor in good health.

Here the CDR3 reads CASKDRVGYGYTF. The CDR3 nucleotides read TGTGCCAGCAAGGACAGGGTCGGCTATGGCTACACCTTC. The V call is TRBV28, the J call TRBJ1-2; 8 bases are shared with TRBD1. CDR1 is MDHEN and CDR2 is SYDVKM in the germline V gene. This CDR3 is built from 13 residues. V was pared by 7 bases and J by 4 bases, with 5 bases of the junction left unmatched.